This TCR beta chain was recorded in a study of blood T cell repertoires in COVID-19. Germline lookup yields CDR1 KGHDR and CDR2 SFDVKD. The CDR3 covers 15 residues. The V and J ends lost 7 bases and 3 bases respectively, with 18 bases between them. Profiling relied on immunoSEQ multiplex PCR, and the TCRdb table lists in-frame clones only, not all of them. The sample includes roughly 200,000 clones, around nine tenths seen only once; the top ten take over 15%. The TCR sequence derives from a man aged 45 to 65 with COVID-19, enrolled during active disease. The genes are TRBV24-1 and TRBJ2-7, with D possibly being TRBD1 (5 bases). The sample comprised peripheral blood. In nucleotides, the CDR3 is TGTGCCACCAGAAATTGTACAGGAGCTAACTACGAGCAGTACTTC. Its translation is CATRNCTGANYEQYF.